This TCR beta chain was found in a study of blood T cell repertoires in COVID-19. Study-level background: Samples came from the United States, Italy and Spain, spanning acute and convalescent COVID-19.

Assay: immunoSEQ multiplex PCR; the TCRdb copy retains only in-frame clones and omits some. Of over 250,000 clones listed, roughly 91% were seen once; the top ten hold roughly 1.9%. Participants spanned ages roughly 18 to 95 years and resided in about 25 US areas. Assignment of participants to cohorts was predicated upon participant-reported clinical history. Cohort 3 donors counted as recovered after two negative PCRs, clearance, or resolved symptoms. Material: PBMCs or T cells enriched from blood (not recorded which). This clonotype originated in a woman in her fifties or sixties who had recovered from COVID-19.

In DNA, the CDR3 is TGTGCCAGCAGCCCCGACAGGTTAAGGAGGAGCACTGAAGCTTTCTTT. Protein: CASSPDRLRRSTEAFF. The chain uses TRBV3-1 (or the pseudogene TRBV3-2) and TRBJ1-1; TRBD1 might be the D (6 bases). Per the germline V gene, CDR1 is LGHDT and CDR2 is YNNKEL (reference sequence). V was clipped by 4 bases and J by 4 bases, with 19 bases between them. The CDR3 sequence is 16 residues long.